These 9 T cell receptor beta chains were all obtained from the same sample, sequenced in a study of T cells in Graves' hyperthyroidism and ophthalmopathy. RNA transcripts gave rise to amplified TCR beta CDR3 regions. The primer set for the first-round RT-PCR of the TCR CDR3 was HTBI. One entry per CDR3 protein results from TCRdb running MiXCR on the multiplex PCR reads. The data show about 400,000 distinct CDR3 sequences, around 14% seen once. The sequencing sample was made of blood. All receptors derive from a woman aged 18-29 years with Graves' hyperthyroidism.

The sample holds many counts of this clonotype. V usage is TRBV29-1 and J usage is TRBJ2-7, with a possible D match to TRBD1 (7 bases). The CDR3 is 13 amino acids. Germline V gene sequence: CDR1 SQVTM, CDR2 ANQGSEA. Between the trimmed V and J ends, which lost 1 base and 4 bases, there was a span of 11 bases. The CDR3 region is CSVEGGDSYEQYF. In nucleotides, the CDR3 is TGCAGCGTTGAAGGGGGGGACAGTTACGAGCAGTACTTC.

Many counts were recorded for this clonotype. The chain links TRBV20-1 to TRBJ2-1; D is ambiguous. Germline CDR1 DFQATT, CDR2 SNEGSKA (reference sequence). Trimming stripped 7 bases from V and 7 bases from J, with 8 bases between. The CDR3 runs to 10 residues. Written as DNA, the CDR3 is TGCAGTGTTCTGGGGAATGAGCAGTTCTTC. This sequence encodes CSVLGNEQFF.

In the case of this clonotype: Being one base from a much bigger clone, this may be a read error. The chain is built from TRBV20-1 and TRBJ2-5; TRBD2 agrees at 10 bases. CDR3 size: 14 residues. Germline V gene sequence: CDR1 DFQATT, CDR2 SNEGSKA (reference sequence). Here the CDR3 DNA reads TGCGGTGCCGTCGCTAGCGGGGGACAAGAGACCCAGTACTTC. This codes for CGAVASGGQETQYF.

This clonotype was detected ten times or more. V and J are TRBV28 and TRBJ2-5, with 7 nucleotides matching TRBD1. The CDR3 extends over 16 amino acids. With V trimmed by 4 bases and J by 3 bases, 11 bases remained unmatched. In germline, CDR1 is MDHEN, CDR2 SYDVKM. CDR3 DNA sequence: TGTGCCAGCAGTTCCCCCCGGACAGGTTTGGAAGAGACCCAGTACTTC. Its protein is CASSSPRTGLEETQYF.

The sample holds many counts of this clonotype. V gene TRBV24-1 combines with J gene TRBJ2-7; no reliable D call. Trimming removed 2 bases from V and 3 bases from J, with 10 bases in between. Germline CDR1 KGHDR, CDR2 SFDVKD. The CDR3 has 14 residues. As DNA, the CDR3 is TGTGCCACCAGTGATTGGCAGCACGTCTACGAGCAGTACTTC. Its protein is CATSDWQHVYEQYF.

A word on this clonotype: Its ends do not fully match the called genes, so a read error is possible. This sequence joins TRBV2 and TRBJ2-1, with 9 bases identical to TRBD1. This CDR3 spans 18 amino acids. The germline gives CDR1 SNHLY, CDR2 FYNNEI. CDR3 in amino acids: CAGSAVPGQGGLGYEQFF. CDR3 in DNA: TGTGCCGGCAGTGCCGTCCCGGGACAGGGAGGATTGGGTTATGAGCAGTTCTTC.

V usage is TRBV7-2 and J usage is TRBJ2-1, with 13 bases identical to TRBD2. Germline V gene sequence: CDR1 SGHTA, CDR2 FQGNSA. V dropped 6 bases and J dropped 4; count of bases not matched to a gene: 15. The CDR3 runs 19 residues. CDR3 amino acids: CASSERIGLAGVGYNEQFF. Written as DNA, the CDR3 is TGTGCCAGCAGTGAAAGGATCGGACTAGCGGGGGTTGGTTACAATGAGCAGTTCTTC.

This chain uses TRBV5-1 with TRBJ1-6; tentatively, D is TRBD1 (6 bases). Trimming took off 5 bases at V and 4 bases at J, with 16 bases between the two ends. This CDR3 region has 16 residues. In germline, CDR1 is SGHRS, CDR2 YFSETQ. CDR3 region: CASRLRGARYNSPLHF. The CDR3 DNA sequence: TGCGCCAGCAGACTAAGGGGGGCAAGATATAATTCACCCCTCCACTTT.

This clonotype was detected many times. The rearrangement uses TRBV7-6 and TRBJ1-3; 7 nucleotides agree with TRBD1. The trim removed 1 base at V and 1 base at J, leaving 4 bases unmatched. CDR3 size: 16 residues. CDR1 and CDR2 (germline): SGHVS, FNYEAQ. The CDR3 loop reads CASSLVGTASGNTIYF. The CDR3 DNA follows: TGTGCCAGCAGCTTAGTCGGGACAGCATCTGGAAACACCATATATTTT.